The sequence of this T cell receptor (beta chain) was determined in a study of blood T cell repertoires in COVID-19. Study background: Sites in the United States, Italy and Spain provided acute and convalescent COVID-19 samples.

In this sample, this clone turned up a few times. The method was immunoSEQ multiplex PCR; TCRdb's version includes in-frame clones alone and lacks a portion of them. The data show about 87,000 clones, with approximately 82% seen just once and more than 2% held by the top ten. V lost 3 bases and J lost 6; bases outside the gene matches: 6. The CDR3 contains 14 residues. Looked up from germline, CDR1 is GTSNPN and CDR2 is SVGIG (reference sequence). The chain carries TRBV30 and TRBJ2-3; 10 bases map to TRBD2. The source is a woman in her sixties or seventies with acute or convalescent COVID-19. The sequenced sample was peripheral blood. The CDR3 loop reads CAWRLAGFRDTQYF. CDR3 DNA: TGTGCCTGGAGACTAGCGGGGTTCCGGGATACGCAGTATTTT.